Below, 28 T cell receptor beta chains from the same sample are listed, as sequenced in a study of blood T cell repertoires in COVID-19. Clones were sequenced by immunoSEQ multiplex PCR, and TCRdb holds only the in-frame ones, with some missing. The repertoire includes around 120,000 clones, 75% to 90% of them detected once, and 1.5% to 2% sits in the top ten. The sequenced sample consisted of peripheral blood. These receptors originate from a man aged 70 or older with acute or convalescent COVID-19.

J is TRBJ2-3 and V is TRBV5-6, with 9 bases fitting TRBD1. With 4 bases clipped from V and 0 bases from J, the junction kept 9 bases outside the gene matches. The CDR3 length is 17 residues. Germline-derived CDR1 and CDR2 are SGHDT and YYEEEE. The CDR3 nucleotides are TGTGCCAGCAGCGGGACAGGGTTCACCGCTAGCACAGATACGCAGTATTTT. Protein sequence: CASSGTGFTASTDTQYF.

This rearrangement joins TRBV2 to TRBJ1-2, with 8 bases lining up with TRBD1. CDR3 length equals 17 residues. V lost 2 bases, J lost 6 bases, and 14 bases stayed unmatched. Germline CDR1 and CDR2: SNHLY and FYNNEI. This chain's CDR3 is CASSERGPGQVSDGYTF. Here the CDR3 DNA reads TGTGCCAGCAGTGAAAGGGGGCCGGGACAGGTCTCGGATGGCTACACCTTC. Full variable domain (remainder filled in from reference TRBV2 and TRBJ1-2): EPEVTQTPSHQVTQMGQEVILRCVPISNHLYFYWYRQILGQKVEFLVSFYNNEISEKSEIFDDQFSVERPDGSNFTLKIRSTKLEDSAMYFCASSERGPGQVSDGYTFGSGTRLTVV.

This chain uses TRBV18 with TRBJ1-1; unclear D gene. CDR3 size: 13 residues. The germline V gene encodes CDR1 KGHSH and CDR2 LQKENI. V lost 2 bases, J lost 8 bases, and 12 bases lay in between. This chain's CDR3 is CASSPVAAGEAFF. In nucleotides, the CDR3 is TGTGCCAGCTCACCAGTGGCTGCAGGCGAAGCTTTCTTT.

The rearrangement links TRBV11-2 to TRBJ2-5, with 9 bases that match TRBD2. J was trimmed by 5 bases and V by 1 base; bases with no gene match: 8. The CDR3 is 16 residues long. The germline gives CDR1 SGHAT, CDR2 FQNNGV. The CDR3 DNA sequence: TGTGCCAGCAGCTTAGGAGGGGCTAGCGGGGTTGAGACCCAGTACTTC. It yields the protein CASSLGGASGVETQYF. The full variable domain, in which reference TRBV11-2 and TRBJ2-5 provide the parts outside the CDR3, is EAGVAQSPRYKIIEKRQSVAFWCNPISGHATLYWYQQILGQGPKLLIQFQNNGVVDDSQLPKDRFSAERLKGVDSTLKIQPAKLEDSAVYLCASSLGGASGVETQYFGPGTRLLVL.

The chain carries TRBV28 and TRBJ1-1, with 11 bases matching TRBD1. This CDR3 has 13 amino acids. V shed 6 bases and J 8 bases; nucleotides not matched to a gene: 5. CDR1 and CDR2 from the germline V gene are MDHEN and SYDVKM. The CDR3 loop is CASSLRDRGEAFF. CDR3 DNA sequence: TGTGCCAGCAGCCTACGGGACAGGGGGGAAGCTTTCTTT.

The chain combines TRBV5-1 with TRBJ1-1; D perhaps matches TRBD1 (5 bases). Germline values: CDR1 SGHRS, CDR2 YFSETQ. V lost 4 bases and J 4 bases, leaving 20 bases between the germline ends. There are 16 residues in the CDR3. In DNA, the CDR3 is TGCGCCAGCAGCGACCTAAGGGGTAGTAAGGGCACTGAAGCTTTCTTT. Its protein is CASSDLRGSKGTEAFF.

This rearrangement joins TRBV18 to TRBJ1-2, with TRBD1 matching 8 bases. CDR3 length equals 13 residues. V dropped 3 bases and J dropped 4; count of bases not matched to a gene: 1. Germline lookup yields CDR1 KGHSH and CDR2 LQKENI. As DNA, the CDR3 is TGTGCCAGCTCACCGGGACAGGCCTATGGCTACACCTTC. It codes for CASSPGQAYGYTF. The variable domain in full, with the rest retrieved from reference TRBV18 and TRBJ1-2, is NAGVMQNPRHLVRRRGQEARLRCSPMKGHSHVYWYRQLPEEGLKFMVYLQKENIIDESGMPKERFSAEFPKEGPSILRIQQVVRGDSAAYFCASSPGQAYGYTFGSGTRLTVV.

The V call is TRBV30, the J call TRBJ1-2; D may be TRBD1 (5 bases). The germline CDR1 and CDR2 sequences are GTSNPN and SVGIG (reference sequence). Trimming took off 8 bases at V and 2 bases at J, with 18 bases between the two ends. The CDR3 has 14 amino acids. The CDR3 DNA reads as TGTGCCGGGCCGGCCCCAGGGAACAACTATGGCTACACCTTC. Its protein product is CAGPAPGNNYGYTF.

The chain carries TRBV20-1 and TRBJ2-2, with 11 bases lining up with TRBD2. J gave up 5 bases and V 3 bases, and 11 bases lay outside the gene matches. Germline CDR1 is DFQATT and CDR2 is SNEGSKA (reference sequence). The CDR3 has 17 residues. The CDR3 protein is CSASHGASGGPTGELFF. The CDR3 bases are TGCAGTGCTAGTCACGGGGCTAGCGGGGGGCCGACCGGGGAGCTGTTTTTT.

This chain uses TRBV10-2 with TRBJ1-2, with 9 bases that match TRBD1. The V segment lost 3 bases and the J segment 3 bases; nucleotides outside the gene matches: 17. The CDR3 contains 19 residues. Germline V gene sequence: CDR1 WSHSY, CDR2 SAAADI. CDR3 sequence: CASSEISGTGNDGDYGYTF. For the CDR3, the DNA is TGCGCCAGCAGTGAAATTTCTGGGACAGGGAACGATGGGGACTATGGCTACACCTTC.

The rearrangement uses TRBV18 and TRBJ2-1; 7 nucleotides match TRBD2. CDR1 is KGHSH, CDR2 LQKENI, per germline. J was trimmed by 0 bases and V by 4 bases; bases with no gene match: 6. The CDR3 length is 16 residues. This CDR3 is CASSLLGGISYNEQFF. CDR3 sequence (DNA): TGTGCCAGCTCACTTTTGGGGGGGATCTCCTACAATGAGCAGTTCTTC.

This chain connects TRBV9 to TRBJ1-4, with 9 bases that match TRBD1. The ends lost 3 bases at V and 2 bases at J; junction bases unmatched: 2. The CDR3 extends over 15 amino acids. The germline V gene encodes CDR1 SGDLS and CDR2 YYNGEE. CDR3 sequence reads: CASSEGTGTNEKLFF. In nucleotides, the CDR3 is TGTGCCAGCAGCGAGGGGACAGGGACTAATGAAAAACTGTTTTTT.

This clone was seen a single time. The rearrangement uses TRBV25-1 and TRBJ1-1; D may be TRBD1 (5 bases). Per germline, CDR1 MGHDK and CDR2 SYGVNS. Trimming removed 7 bases at V and 3 bases at J, with 9 bases between. CDR3 length: 12 amino acids. The CDR3 DNA reads as TGTGCCAGCAATTGGGGGGACACTGAAGCTTTCTTT. Translation: CASNWGDTEAFF.

V and J are TRBV4-1 and TRBJ2-3; the match to TRBD1 covers 7 bases. This CDR3 spans 15 amino acids. With 1 base clipped from V and 2 bases from J, the junction kept 3 bases outside the gene matches. Germline CDR1 and CDR2: MGHRA and YSYEKL. This CDR3 is CASSQVQGDTDTQYF. The CDR3 DNA sequence: TGCGCCAGCAGCCAAGTGCAGGGGGACACAGATACGCAGTATTTT.

The chain carries TRBV6-5 and TRBJ2-1; 9 positions agree with TRBD1. After removal of 2 bases from V and 14 bases from J, the junction contained 7 bases not matched to a gene. This CDR3 spans 13 amino acids. Germline V CDR1 and CDR2: MNHEY, SVGAGI. Written as DNA, the CDR3 is TGTGCCAGCAGTTACCCCGGGACAGGGATTAAGTTCTTC. It codes for CASSYPGTGIKFF.

This chain connects TRBV10-3 to TRBJ1-4; possible D gene TRBD1, 6 bases. V dropped 4 bases and J dropped 8 bases, with 14 bases sitting between them. The CDR3 has 14 amino acids. The germline V gene has CDR1 ENHRY and CDR2 SYGVKD. CDR3 loop: CAISGDRTGEKLFF. The CDR3 coding sequence is TGTGCCATCAGTGGTGACAGGACGGGAGAAAAACTGTTTTTT.

This chain links TRBV5-4 with TRBJ2-7; 11 nucleotides align to TRBD1. This CDR3 has 15 amino acids. Germline V gives CDR1 SGHNT, CDR2 YYREEE (reference sequence). V was clipped by 2 bases and J by 4 bases; unmatched bases: 5. CDR3 in DNA: TGTGCCAGCAGCTTCCACGGACAGGGGGCTTACGAGCAGTACTTC. Protein sequence: CASSFHGQGAYEQYF.

This chain connects TRBV29-1 to TRBJ2-1, with D possibly TRBD2 on 5 matching bases. The germline V gene encodes CDR1 SQVTM and CDR2 ANQGSEA. V was pared by 6 bases and J by 6 bases, with 15 bases between. The CDR3 runs to 13 residues. CDR3 in amino acids: CSVGSRLPNEQFF. DNA for the CDR3: TGCAGCGTGGGGAGCCGCCTTCCCAATGAGCAGTTCTTC.

This clone was detected only a few times. The chain has TRBV30 and TRBJ1-6; 8 nucleotides agree with TRBD1. The ends lost 2 bases at V and 8 bases at J; junction bases unmatched: 8. CDR1 and CDR2 (germline): GTSNPN, SVGIG (reference sequence). This CDR3 is built from 15 residues. DNA of the CDR3: TGTGCCTGGAGTCACCCGGGACAGGTGTATTCACCCCTCCACTTT. Encoded protein: CAWSHPGQVYSPLHF.

CDR3 sequence reads: CASSNRGGSPLHF. The CDR3 DNA reads as TGTGCCAGCAGTAACAGGGGCGGTTCACCCCTCCACTTT. The chain combines TRBV27 with TRBJ1-6; the match to TRBD1 covers 7 bases. This CDR3 is 13 amino acids long. CDR1 and CDR2 from the germline V gene are MNHEY and SMNVEV (reference sequence). V was pared by 5 bases and J by 9 bases, with 4 bases of the junction left unmatched.

The rearrangement links TRBV12-5 to TRBJ2-7; TRBD1 matches 11 bases. V shed 4 bases, J shed 6 bases, and the junction held 14 bases outside the gene matches. Germline CDR1 LGHNT, CDR2 FRNRAP. The CDR3 is made up of 17 amino acids. CDR3 bases: TGTGCTAGTGGTTCGGTCCTGACCGGGACAGGGGGTGGCGAGCAGTACTTC. It codes for CASGSVLTGTGGGEQYF.

This clone has more than one count but fewer than ten. This chain uses TRBV15 with TRBJ1-2; tentatively, D is TRBD1 (6 bases). V lost 1 base to trimming and J lost 6 bases, with 6 bases between them. This CDR3 is 12 amino acids long. The germline V gene has CDR1 LNHNV and CDR2 YYDKDF (reference sequence). The CDR3 coding sequence is TGTGCCACCAGCAGAGGGACAGATGGCTACACCTTC. Translating it yields CATSRGTDGYTF.

The chain combines TRBV7-2 with TRBJ2-1, with 7 bases identical to TRBD1. Germline trimming cut 2 bases from V and 16 bases from J; bases unmatched to any gene: 11. Germline-derived CDR1 and CDR2 are SGHTA and FQGNSA. The CDR3 runs to 13 residues. DNA for the CDR3: TGTGCCAGCAGCTTAAGCGGAAGCAGGGGGTATTTCTTC. This gives the protein CASSLSGSRGYFF. The whole variable domain, filled in from reference TRBV7-2 and TRBJ2-1, reads GAGVSQSPSNKVTEKGKDVELRCDPISGHTALYWYRQSLGQGLEFLIYFQGNSAPDKSGLPSDRFSAERTGGSVSTLTIQRTQQEDSAVYLCASSLSGSRGYFFGPGTRLTVL.

J is TRBJ1-1 and V is TRBV5-1, with D possibly matching TRBD1 (6 bases). V was clipped by 1 base and J by 5 bases, with 15 bases between them. CDR1 and CDR2 from the germline V gene are SGHRS and YFSETQ. CDR3 length: 15 amino acids. The CDR3 loop reads CASSLFGRQGTEAFF. The CDR3 nucleotides are TGCGCCAGCAGCTTGTTCGGGCGTCAGGGGACTGAAGCTTTCTTT.

The V and J genes are TRBV3-1 (or the pseudogene TRBV3-2) and TRBJ2-1; tentative D call: TRBD2 (7 bases). There are 13 residues in the CDR3. Deletions cut 1 base from V and 8 bases from J, with 9 bases between. Germline V gene lookup returns CDR1 LGHDT and CDR2 YNNKEL (reference sequence). The CDR3 loop is CASSQGGGYEQFF. The CDR3 DNA reads as TGTGCCAGCAGCCAAGGGGGGGGCTATGAGCAGTTCTTC.

The chain uses TRBV5-1 and TRBJ2-1; 9 bases fit TRBD1. Germline-derived CDR1 and CDR2 are SGHRS and YFSETQ. This CDR3 has 15 residues. V lost 4 bases to trimming and J lost 6 bases; unmatched junction nucleotides: 8. The CDR3 sequence is CASSPPGTGTNEQFF. The CDR3 bases are TGCGCCAGCAGCCCCCCCGGGACAGGGACCAATGAGCAGTTCTTC. Variable domain in full (rest from reference TRBV5-1 and TRBJ2-1): KAGVTQTPRYLIKTRGQQVTLSCSPISGHRSVSWYQQTPGQGLQFLFEYFSETQRNKGNFPGRFSGRQFSNSRSEMNVSTLELGDSALYLCASSPPGTGTNEQFFGPGTRLTVL.

This rearrangement joins TRBV4-1 to TRBJ1-6; possible D gene TRBD1, 6 bases. CDR1 MGHRA and CDR2 YSYEKL come from the germline V gene. The CDR3 runs to 14 residues. The V gene lost 5 bases and the J gene lost 7 bases, with 12 bases spanning the gap. CDR3 sequence reads: CASSWTELNSPLHF. In nucleotides, the CDR3 is TGCGCCAGCAGCTGGACAGAGCTCAATTCACCCCTCCACTTT.

This clone occurred once. The V gene is TRBV6-5, the J gene TRBJ1-6; 11 bases fit TRBD1. The CDR3 is 16 amino acids. Per the germline V gene, CDR1 is MNHEY and CDR2 is SVGAGI. The trim removed 6 bases at V and 10 bases at J, leaving 11 bases unmatched. CDR3 DNA: TGTGCCAGCAGCTACAGGACAGGGGGCGAAGGCTCACCCCTCCACTTT. It yields the protein CASSYRTGGEGSPLHF.